The rows below give T cell receptor beta chains drawn from one sample of a study of blood T cell repertoires in COVID-19. Sequencing was performed with immunoSEQ multiplex PCR; in TCRdb, only in-frame clones are kept and a portion is missing. Of 100,000 to 150,000 clones in the sample, roughly 90% were seen once. The sequencing input was peripheral blood. The receptor set was obtained from a man aged 40-49 years with acute or convalescent COVID-19. Each CDR3 is given with its conserved first and last residue. The D gene is left open where the match is weak.

j_call: TRBJ2-7
v_call: TRBV5-1
d_call: -
cdr3_nt: TGCGCCAGCAGCTTGCCGGACTTGTACGAGCAGTACTTC
cdr3_aa: CASSLPDLYEQYF

j_call: TRBJ2-1
v_call: TRBV5-4
d_call: TRBD2
cdr3_nt: TGTGCCAGCAGCTCGGTCCGGGACTACTACTACAATGAGCAGTTCTTC
cdr3_aa: CASSSVRDYYYNEQFF

j_call: TRBJ2-3
v_call: TRBV7-9
d_call: -
cdr3_nt: TGTGCCAGCAGCTTAGGCACAGGGAGCACAGATACGCAGTATTTT
cdr3_aa: CASSLGTGSTDTQYF

j_call: TRBJ2-5
v_call: TRBV2
d_call: -
cdr3_nt: TGTGCCAGCAGTGAAGAATGGGCGTCGGAGACCCAGTACTTC
cdr3_aa: CASSEEWASETQYF

j_call: TRBJ2-3
v_call: TRBV5-4
d_call: -
cdr3_nt: TGTGCCAGCAGCTTGTTGTCGGGGGACACAGATACGCAGTATTTT
cdr3_aa: CASSLLSGDTDTQYF

j_call: TRBJ1-4
v_call: TRBV5-1
d_call: -
cdr3_nt: TGCGCCAGCAGCCTTACCCCAGGGACAACTAATGAAAAACTGTTTTTT
cdr3_aa: CASSLTPGTTNEKLFF

j_call: TRBJ1-5
v_call: TRBV18
d_call: -
cdr3_nt: TGTGCCAGCTCACCAGGGAGGCCTAGCAATCAGCCCCAGCATTTT
cdr3_aa: CASSPGRPSNQPQHF

j_call: TRBJ2-7
v_call: TRBV19
d_call: -
cdr3_nt: TGTGCCAGTAGTATTGGAACAGGACCCTACGAGCAGTACTTC
cdr3_aa: CASSIGTGPYEQYF

j_call: TRBJ2-4
v_call: TRBV6-1
d_call: -
cdr3_nt: TGTGCCAGCAGTGAAATAGAGGCAACCAAAAACATTCAGTACTTC
cdr3_aa: CASSEIEATKNIQYF

j_call: TRBJ2-1
v_call: TRBV29-1
d_call: -
cdr3_nt: TGCAGCGCCCCAGGGAGGGGGGCCGTTTACAATGAGCAGTTCTTC
cdr3_aa: CSAPGRGAVYNEQFF

j_call: TRBJ2-7
v_call: TRBV10-1
d_call: TRBD2
cdr3_nt: TGCGCCAGCAGCGGGACTAGCGCCAACTCCTACGAGCAGTACTTC
cdr3_aa: CASSGTSANSYEQYF

j_call: TRBJ1-2
v_call: TRBV7-3
d_call: -
cdr3_nt: TGTGCCAGCAGCTACGACAGAGGGGGAGGCTACACCTTC
cdr3_aa: CASSYDRGGGYTF

j_call: TRBJ1-2
v_call: TRBV7-6
d_call: TRBD1
cdr3_nt: TGTGCCAGCAGCTTAGTTCCGGGACAGGGGAGGGGCTACACCTTC
cdr3_aa: CASSLVPGQGRGYTF

j_call: TRBJ2-3
v_call: TRBV19
d_call: -
cdr3_nt: TGTGCCAGTAGTATGATGGAGGGCACAGATACGCAGTATTTT
cdr3_aa: CASSMMEGTDTQYF

j_call: TRBJ1-6
v_call: TRBV11-2
d_call: TRBD1
cdr3_nt: TGTGCCAGCACTGACCAGGGGGTGGGCAATTCACCCCTCCACTTT
cdr3_aa: CASTDQGVGNSPLHF

j_call: TRBJ1-5
v_call: TRBV7-9
d_call: -
cdr3_nt: TGTGCCAGCAGCCGCACCACAGAACATCAGCCCCAGCATTTT
cdr3_aa: CASSRTTEHQPQHF

j_call: TRBJ1-6
v_call: TRBV7-8
d_call: -
cdr3_nt: TGTGCCAGCAGCACACGAACGGCCCGGGGTTCACCCCTCCACTTT
cdr3_aa: CASSTRTARGSPLHF

j_call: TRBJ1-2
v_call: TRBV4-3
d_call: -
cdr3_nt: TGCGCCAGCAGCCAAGCTAGATCAGGGCCTAACTATGGCTACACCTTC
cdr3_aa: CASSQARSGPNYGYTF